The clone carrying this T cell receptor (beta chain) was seen a single time. What it binds is not known. The source of the sample is a study of T cell clonotyping in hematopoietic cell transplantation. Across the study: Recipient samples before transplant were obtained post-cytoreduction. The study, taken as a whole, reports: Graft donor and pretransplant recipient Inverse Simpson Index values predicted broader posttransplant TCR diversity. Few recipient clonotypes overlapped donors; over 97% were de novo at given depth. After transplant, recipient diversity fell while pathologically expanded clonotypes grew through day 180.

Looked up from germline, CDR1 is SEHNR and CDR2 is FQNEAQ (reference sequence). This CDR3 region has 16 residues. Trimming left V 0 bases short and J 4 bases short, with 10 bases between. Some clones are missing from TCRdb's copy, which holds only in-frame ones; the method was immunoSEQ multiplex PCR. This table has tens of thousands of clones, around 80% appearing once. Time point given: recipient sample about 28 days before transplant, after cytoreduction. This material consisted of peripheral blood mononuclear cells, taken before stem cell transplant. The TCR comes from a man aged 55 to 70 with myelodysplastic syndrome. Some clones in this sample may be carry-over from other donors' samples. V is TRBV7-9 and J is TRBJ1-6; tentatively, D is TRBD1 (5 bases). The CDR3 nucleotides read TGTGCCAGCAGCTTAGCACAGGCGGGATATAATTCACCCCTCCACTTT. Its protein is CASSLAQAGYNSPLHF.